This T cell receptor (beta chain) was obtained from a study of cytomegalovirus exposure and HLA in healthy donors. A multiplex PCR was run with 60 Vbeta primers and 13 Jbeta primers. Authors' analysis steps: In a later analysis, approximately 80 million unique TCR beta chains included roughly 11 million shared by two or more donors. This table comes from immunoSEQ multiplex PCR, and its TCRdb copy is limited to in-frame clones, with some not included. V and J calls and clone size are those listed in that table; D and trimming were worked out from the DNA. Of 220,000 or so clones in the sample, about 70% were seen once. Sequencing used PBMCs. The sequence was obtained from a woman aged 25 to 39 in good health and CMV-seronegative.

CDR3 bases: TGTGCCTGGAGCGACAGGGTAGGTCAGCCCCAGCATTTT. Translated: CAWSDRVGQPQHF. The chain employs TRBV30 and TRBJ1-5, with TRBD1 matching over 7 bases. Trimming at V came to 3 bases and at J to 6 bases, leaving 5 bases not matched to a gene. The CDR3 covers 13 residues. The germline V gene encodes CDR1 GTSNPN and CDR2 SVGIG (reference sequence).